This T cell receptor beta chain was observed in a study of T cell responses to AZD1222 COVID-19 vaccine. The method was immunoSEQ multiplex PCR; TCRdb's version includes in-frame clones alone and lacks a portion of them. Counted here are about 89,000 clones, 89% occurring once; the ten biggest clones make up 5.5%. V lost 6 bases to trimming and J lost 6 bases, with 12 bases between them. In germline, CDR1 is SQVTM, CDR2 ANQGSEA. CDR3 length: 11 amino acids. The sequencing here drew on peripheral blood, taken 28 days after the second AZD1222 dose. The source is an adult who received the AZD1222 COVID-19 vaccine. The rearrangement links TRBV29-1 to TRBJ2-7, with D maybe TRBD1 (5 bases). The chain's CDR3 is CSVEDISEQYF. DNA of the CDR3: TGCAGCGTCGAGGACATCTCCGAGCAGTACTTC.